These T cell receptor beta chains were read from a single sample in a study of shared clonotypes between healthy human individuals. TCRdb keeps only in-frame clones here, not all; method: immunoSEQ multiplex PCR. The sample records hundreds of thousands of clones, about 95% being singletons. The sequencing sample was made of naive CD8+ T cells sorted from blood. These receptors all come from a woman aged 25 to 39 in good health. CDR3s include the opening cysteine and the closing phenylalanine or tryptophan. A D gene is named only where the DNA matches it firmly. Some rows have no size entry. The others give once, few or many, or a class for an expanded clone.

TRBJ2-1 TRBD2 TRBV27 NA CASSPTSVEQFF TGTGCCAGCAGCCCGACTAGCGTTGAGCAGTTCTTC
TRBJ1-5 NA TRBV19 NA CASSSTGHNQPQHF TGTGCCAGTAGTTCCACAGGGCACAATCAGCCCCAGCATTTT
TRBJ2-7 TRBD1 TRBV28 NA CASSYTGGEQYF TGTGCCAGCAGTTACACAGGGGGCGAGCAGTACTTC
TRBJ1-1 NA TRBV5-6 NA CASSWNTEAFF TGTGCCAGCAGCTGGAACACTGAAGCTTTCTTT
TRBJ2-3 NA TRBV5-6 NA CASSSILNGGTDTQYF TGTGCCAGCAGCTCGATACTTAACGGAGGGACAGATACGCAGTATTTT
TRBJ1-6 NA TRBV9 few CASSVASREPLVDSPLHF TGTGCCAGCAGCGTAGCGTCAAGGGAGCCTCTGGTGGATTCACCCCTCCACTTT
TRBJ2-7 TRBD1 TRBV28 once CASSRTWTGGYEQYF TGTGCCAGCAGCCGAACCTGGACAGGAGGCTACGAGCAGTACTTC
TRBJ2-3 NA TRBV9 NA CASSVGGAGTDTQYF TGTGCCAGCAGCGTTGGGGGGGCCGGCACAGATACGCAGTATTTT
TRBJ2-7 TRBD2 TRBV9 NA CASSPLADPSYEQYF TGTGCCAGCAGCCCACTAGCGGACCCCTCCTACGAGCAGTACTTC
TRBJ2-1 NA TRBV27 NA CASSLLQAGYNEQFF TGTGCCAGCAGTCTCCTTCAGGCGGGCTACAATGAGCAGTTCTTC
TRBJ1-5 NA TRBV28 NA CASSFEMGGNQPQHF TGTGCCAGCAGTTTTGAGATGGGGGGCAATCAGCCCCAGCATTTT
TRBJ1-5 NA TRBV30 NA CAWSEGRGNQPQHF TGTGCCTGGAGTGAGGGCAGGGGAAATCAGCCCCAGCATTTT
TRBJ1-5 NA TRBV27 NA CASSLSAQTGNQPQHF TGTGCCAGCAGTTTATCGGCACAAACGGGGAATCAGCCCCAGCATTTT
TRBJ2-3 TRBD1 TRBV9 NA CASSLGTGLDTQYF TGTGCCAGCAGCCTAGGGACAGGGCTAGATACGCAGTATTTT
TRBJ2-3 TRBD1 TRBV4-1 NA CASSLLRSGTGQGADTQYF TGCGCCAGCAGCCTCCTACGTTCGGGAACCGGACAGGGCGCAGATACGCAGTATTTT
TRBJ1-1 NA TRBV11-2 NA CASSPLAGLNTEAFF TGTGCCAGCAGCCCCTTGGCAGGACTGAACACTGAAGCTTTCTTT
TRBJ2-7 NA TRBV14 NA CASSPGRGYEQYF TGTGCCAGCAGCCCCGGTAGGGGCTACGAGCAGTACTTC
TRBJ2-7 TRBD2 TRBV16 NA CASKPAGAHEQYF TGTGCCAGCAAGCCAGCGGGAGCCCACGAGCAGTACTTC
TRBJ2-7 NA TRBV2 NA CASSGPPDSYEQYF TGTGCCAGCAGTGGACCCCCGGACAGCTACGAGCAGTACTTC
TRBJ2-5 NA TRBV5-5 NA CASSLQGLNQETQYF TGTGCCAGCAGCTTACAGGGCCTAAACCAAGAGACCCAGTACTTC
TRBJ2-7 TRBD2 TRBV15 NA CATSKPSGEYEQYF TGTGCCACCAGCAAGCCTAGCGGAGAATACGAGCAGTACTTC
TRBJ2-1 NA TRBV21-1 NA CASRRTSGSMNEQFF TGTGCCAGCAGAAGGACTAGCGGGAGTATGAATGAGCAGTTCTTC
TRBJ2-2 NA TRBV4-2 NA CASSQDLTPGELFF TGTGCCAGCAGCCAAGATTTAACCCCCGGGGAGCTGTTTTTT
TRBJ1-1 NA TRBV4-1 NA CASSQASGTGATEAFF TGCGCCAGCAGCCAAGCCTCCGGGACGGGAGCTACTGAAGCTTTCTTT